This is a list of T cell receptor beta chains from one sample in a study of identical twins' blood T cells. MiXCR, run by TCRdb on the 5' RACE reads, gives a single entry per CDR3 protein. The profile covers roughly 340,000 distinct CDR3 sequences, with under 30% appearing a single time and about 6% taken by the ten largest. Input material: PBMCs. These TCRs come from a woman between 18 and 55 years old in good health. CDR3s include the opening cysteine and the closing phenylalanine or tryptophan. The D gene is left open where the match is weak. Only part of the rows carry a size: once, few, many, or a class if the clone is expanded.

clone_size j_call d_call v_call cdr3_length cdr3_nt cdr3_aa
NA TRBJ2-7 NA TRBV2 13 TGTGCCAGCAAGGCTAGCTTTTACTACGAGCAGTACTTC CASKASFYYEQYF
few TRBJ2-2 TRBD2 TRBV27 13 TGTGCCAGCAGTTCTCGGGAGGCCGGGGAGCTGTTTTTT CASSSREAGELFF
NA TRBJ2-2 TRBD2 TRBV12-3/TRBV12-4 14 TGTGCCAGCAGTCAGCGGGACCACACCGGGGAGCTGTTTTTT CASSQRDHTGELFF
many TRBJ1-1 NA TRBV9 15 TGTGCCAGCAGCGTAGGAGGGCAGCCGAACACTGAAGCTTTCTTT CASSVGGQPNTEAFF
NA TRBJ1-6 NA TRBV5-1 14 TGCGCCAGCAGCTTCGGGACACAATATTCACCCCTCCACTTT CASSFGTQYSPLHF
many TRBJ1-2 NA TRBV20-1 15 TGCAGTGCCCAGGACACTCGTGATCTTGACTATGGCTACACCTTC CSAQDTRDLDYGYTF
NA TRBJ2-2 TRBD2 TRBV7-8 19 TGTGCCAGCAGCTCGCTTCCGGGACTAGCGGAAACTTACACCGGGGAGCTGTTTTTT CASSSLPGLAETYTGELFF
NA TRBJ2-1 TRBD1 TRBV20-1 14 TGCAGTGCGTCGCGACAGGGGGAGTACAATGAGCAGTTCTTC CSASRQGEYNEQFF
NA TRBJ1-1 NA TRBV5-1 14 TGCGCCAGCAGTTTTTTCCGGGGCCTCACTGAAGCTTTCTTT CASSFFRGLTEAFF
NA TRBJ1-1 NA TRBV13 14 TGTGCCAGCAGCCTTCCGAGACAGAGGACTGAAGCTTTCTTT CASSLPRQRTEAFF
many TRBJ1-1 NA TRBV11-2 12 TGTGCCAGCAGCCAACTAAGGACAGAAGCTTTCTTT CASSQLRTEAFF
few TRBJ1-5 TRBD1 TRBV27 15 TGTGCCAGCAGTTACAGGGGGCGAGGCGATCAGCCCCAGCATTTT CASSYRGRGDQPQHF
NA TRBJ1-1 NA TRBV19 14 TGTGCCAGTAGTCCAGGATGGTTGGACACTGAAGCTTTCTTT CASSPGWLDTEAFF
NA TRBJ2-1 NA TRBV6-6 13 TGTGCCAGCAGCCTCGAGAGGACAGGAGGGAATTTCTTC CASSLERTGGNFF
NA TRBJ1-4 NA TRBV7-6 11 TGTGCCAGCAGCTCAGACAGGAAACTGTTTTTT CASSSDRKLFF
NA TRBJ2-3 TRBD2 TRBV20-1 15 TGCAGTGCTAGAGAACTAGTCGGGGGGGCAGATACGCAGTATTTT CSARELVGGADTQYF
NA TRBJ2-1 NA TRBV7-9 11 TGTGCCAGCGACGGGAGCAATGAGCAGTTCTTC CASDGSNEQFF
few TRBJ1-1 TRBD1 TRBV5-1 16 TGCGCCAGCAGAAGGGGGGAACAGGGGATTTTTGTTGAAGCTTTCTTT CASRRGEQGIFVEAFF
few TRBJ2-7 TRBD1 TRBV11-3 15 TGTGCCAGCAGCCTAGGCGGGGACAGGGACGGCGAGCAGTACTTC CASSLGGDRDGEQYF
NA TRBJ1-1 TRBD1 TRBV7-9 13 TGTGCCAGCAGCACACAGGGGGAGACTGAAGCTTTCTTT CASSTQGETEAFF
NA TRBJ1-2 NA TRBV20-1 16 TGCAGTGCTAGAGATTACCAGGAGCAACCTACCTATGGCTACACCTTC CSARDYQEQPTYGYTF
NA TRBJ1-2 TRBD1 TRBV4-1 15 TGCGCCAGCAGCCAAAACAGGGGACTCGAATATGGCTACACCTTC CASSQNRGLEYGYTF
many TRBJ2-2 NA TRBV29-1 12 TGCAGCGTGCTACTGGGGTCCGGGGAGCTGTTTTTT CSVLLGSGELFF
few TRBJ1-5 NA TRBV19 15 TGTGCCAGTAGTATAGGGGCGGCGGGGAATCAGCCCCAGCATTTT CASSIGAAGNQPQHF
many TRBJ1-1 NA TRBV11-2 16 TGTGCCAGCAGCTTAGAAGGGGGTTTAATGAACACTGAAGCTTTCTTT CASSLEGGLMNTEAFF
few TRBJ1-1 TRBD1 TRBV5-1 15 TGCGCCAGCAGCTTGCAACAGGGGGCAGAGTTTGAAGCTTTCTTT CASSLQQGAEFEAFF
few TRBJ2-3 TRBD2 TRBV20-1 14 TGCAGTGCTAATCGGGGGGGAATGACAGATACGCAGTATTTT CSANRGGMTDTQYF
NA TRBJ1-6 NA TRBV9 15 TGTGCCAGCAGCGAGACAGATGCCTATAATTCACCCCTCCACTTT CASSETDAYNSPLHF
NA TRBJ2-5 TRBD2 TRBV10-3 14 TGTGCCATCAGTGAGTCTGTTAGCGGGGAGACCCAGTACTTC CAISESVSGETQYF
many TRBJ1-2 NA TRBV13 13 TGTGCCAGCAGCTCCCACAGGAGCTATGGCTACACCTTC CASSSHRSYGYTF
NA TRBJ2-3 NA TRBV5-6 12 TGTGCCAGTAGGCAGTCCACAGATACGCAGTATTTT CASRQSTDTQYF
NA TRBJ2-2 NA TRBV18 14 TGTGCCAGCTCACTCAGCTTCAACACCGGGGAGCTGTTTTTT CASSLSFNTGELFF
few TRBJ2-1 NA TRBV11-2 10 TGTGCCAGCAGCTTAGATGAGCAGTTCTTC CASSLDEQFF
NA TRBJ1-1 NA TRBV20-1 13 TGCAGTGCTAGAGGGTGGATGAACACTGAGGCTTTCTTT CSARGWMNTEAFF
NA TRBJ2-1 NA TRBV5-1 13 TGCGCCAGCAGCTTGGATGTGGTGGGTGAGCAGTTCTTC CASSLDVVGEQFF
NA TRBJ1-6 TRBD1 TRBV6-2/TRBV6-3 14 TGTGCCAGCAGCGACAGGGTGGAGAATTCACCCCTCCACTTT CASSDRVENSPLHF
NA TRBJ2-3 NA TRBV29-1 14 TGCAGCGTTTACTCCGAGGTGTCCACAGATACGCAGTATTTT CSVYSEVSTDTQYF
NA TRBJ2-2 NA TRBV11-2 15 TGTGCCAGCAGCTGGCTAGACTCGGGCACCGGGGGGCTGTTTTTT CASSWLDSGTGGLFF
few TRBJ1-6 NA TRBV20-1 14 TGCAGTGCTAGAGATCCGGGGATTGATTCACCCCTCCACTTT CSARDPGIDSPLHF
NA TRBJ1-1 NA TRBV20-1 13 TGCAGTGCTCTCGACAGGAGGAACACTGAAGCTTTCTTT CSALDRRNTEAFF
NA TRBJ2-5 NA TRBV20-1 16 TGCAGTGCTAGGGGGCAGTTGAAGGGGTACCAAGAGACCCAGTACTTC CSARGQLKGYQETQYF
NA TRBJ1-2 NA TRBV9 15 TGTGCCAGCAGCGTAGACCAGGGCGCTCACTATGGCTACACCTTC CASSVDQGAHYGYTF
NA TRBJ2-3 TRBD2 TRBV7-9 17 TGTGCCAGCAGTTTGTCCGGGACTAGCGGCCTCGGGGATACGCAGTATTTT CASSLSGTSGLGDTQYF
few TRBJ1-3 NA TRBV12-3/TRBV12-4 13 TGTGCCAGCAGTTTACGGGGGCACCACACCATATATTTT CASSLRGHHTIYF
NA TRBJ1-5 NA TRBV20-1 12 TGCAGTGCTAGTTTAGTAGGTCAGCCCCAGCATTTT CSASLVGQPQHF
few TRBJ1-1 NA TRBV5-1 14 TGCGCCAGCAGCTTGTGGGGGGGGCGGACTGAAGCTTTCTTT CASSLWGGRTEAFF
few TRBJ2-1 TRBD1 TRBV6-5 15 TGTGCCAGCCATCAGGGACAGGGGGCCTACAATGAGCAGTTCTTC CASHQGQGAYNEQFF